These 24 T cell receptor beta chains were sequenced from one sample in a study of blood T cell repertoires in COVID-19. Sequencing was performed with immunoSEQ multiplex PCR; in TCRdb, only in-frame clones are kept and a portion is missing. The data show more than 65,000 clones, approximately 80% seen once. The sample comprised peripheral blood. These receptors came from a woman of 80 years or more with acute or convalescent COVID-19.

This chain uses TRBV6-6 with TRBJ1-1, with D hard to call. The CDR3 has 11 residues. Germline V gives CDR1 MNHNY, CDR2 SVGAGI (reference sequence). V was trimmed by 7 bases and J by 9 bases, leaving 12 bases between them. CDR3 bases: TGTGCCAGCACGATCACAACGAAAGCTTTCTTT. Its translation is CASTITTKAFF.

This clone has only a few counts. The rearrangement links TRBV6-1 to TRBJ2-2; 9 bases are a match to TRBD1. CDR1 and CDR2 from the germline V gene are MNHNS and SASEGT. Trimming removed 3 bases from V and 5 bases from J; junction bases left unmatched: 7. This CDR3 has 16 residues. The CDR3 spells CASSERQGVRTGELFF. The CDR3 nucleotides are TGTGCCAGCAGTGAGCGACAGGGGGTACGAACCGGGGAGCTGTTTTTT.

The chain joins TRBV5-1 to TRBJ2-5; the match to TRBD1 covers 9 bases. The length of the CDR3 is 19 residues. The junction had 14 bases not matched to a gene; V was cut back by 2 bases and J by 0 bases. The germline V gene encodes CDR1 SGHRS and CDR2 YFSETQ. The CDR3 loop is CASSLRRPGTGRNQETQYF. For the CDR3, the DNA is TGCGCCAGCAGCTTAAGGAGGCCCGGGACAGGGAGAAACCAAGAGACCCAGTACTTC.

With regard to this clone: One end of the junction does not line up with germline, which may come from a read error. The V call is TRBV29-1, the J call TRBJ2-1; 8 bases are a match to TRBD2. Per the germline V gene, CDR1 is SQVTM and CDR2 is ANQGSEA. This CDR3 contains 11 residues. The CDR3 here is CASGGYNEQFF. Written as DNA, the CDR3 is TGTGCAAGCGGGGGTTACAATGAGCAGTTCTTC.

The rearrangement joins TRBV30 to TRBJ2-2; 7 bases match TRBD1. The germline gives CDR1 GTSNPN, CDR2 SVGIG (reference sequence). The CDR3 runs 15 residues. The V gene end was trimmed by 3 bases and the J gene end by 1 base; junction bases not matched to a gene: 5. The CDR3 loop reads CAWRPGDRNTGELFF. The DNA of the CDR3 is TGTGCCTGGAGACCCGGGGACAGGAACACCGGGGAGCTGTTTTTT.

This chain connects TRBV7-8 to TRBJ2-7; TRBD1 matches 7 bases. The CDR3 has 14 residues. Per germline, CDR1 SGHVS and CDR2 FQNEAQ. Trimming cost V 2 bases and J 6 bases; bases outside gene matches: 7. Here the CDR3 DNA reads TGTGCCAGCAGCTTATTAGGGGGCATATCCGAGCAGTACTTC. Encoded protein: CASSLLGGISEQYF.

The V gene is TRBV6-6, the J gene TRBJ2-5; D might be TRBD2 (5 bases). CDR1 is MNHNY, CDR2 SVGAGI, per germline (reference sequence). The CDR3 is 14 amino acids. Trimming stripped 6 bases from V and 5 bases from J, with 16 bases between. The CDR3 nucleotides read TGTGCCAGCAGGGAGGCGGCGCTTGTGGAGACCCAGTACTTC. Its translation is CASREAALVETQYF.

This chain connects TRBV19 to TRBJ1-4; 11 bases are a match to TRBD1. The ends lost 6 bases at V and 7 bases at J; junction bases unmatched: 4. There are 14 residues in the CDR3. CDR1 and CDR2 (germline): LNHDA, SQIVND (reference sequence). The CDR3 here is CASRDRGRSEKLFF. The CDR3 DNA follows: TGTGCCAGTAGGGACAGGGGGCGAAGTGAAAAACTGTTTTTT.

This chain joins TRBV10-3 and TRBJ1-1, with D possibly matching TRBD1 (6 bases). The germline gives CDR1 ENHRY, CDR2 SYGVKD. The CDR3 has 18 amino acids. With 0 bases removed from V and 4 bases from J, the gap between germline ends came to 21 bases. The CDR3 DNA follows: TGTGCCATCAGTGAGTCTTTCGTAGGGGGAGGGAGGGGCACTGAAGCTTTCTTT. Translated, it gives CAISESFVGGGRGTEAFF.

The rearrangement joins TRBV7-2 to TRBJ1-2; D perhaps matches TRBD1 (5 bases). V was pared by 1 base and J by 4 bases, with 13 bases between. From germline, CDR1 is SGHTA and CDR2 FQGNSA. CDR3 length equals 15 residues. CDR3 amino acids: CASSLGGDGLYGYTF. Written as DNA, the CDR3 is TGTGCCAGCAGCTTAGGGGGGGACGGCCTCTATGGCTACACCTTC.

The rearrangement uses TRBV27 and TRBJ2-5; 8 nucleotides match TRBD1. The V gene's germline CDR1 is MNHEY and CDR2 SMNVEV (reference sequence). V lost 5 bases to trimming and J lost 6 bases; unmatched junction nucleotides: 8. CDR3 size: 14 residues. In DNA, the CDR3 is TGTGCCAGCAGTCGCGGACAGGGTGAGAAGACCCAGTACTTC. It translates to CASSRGQGEKTQYF.

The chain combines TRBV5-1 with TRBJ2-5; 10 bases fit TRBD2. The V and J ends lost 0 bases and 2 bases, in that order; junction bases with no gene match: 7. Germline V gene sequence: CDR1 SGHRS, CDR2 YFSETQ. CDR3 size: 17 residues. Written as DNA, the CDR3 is TGCGCCAGCAGCTTGGGAATACTAGCGGGGCGACAAGAGACCCAGTACTTC. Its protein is CASSLGILAGRQETQYF. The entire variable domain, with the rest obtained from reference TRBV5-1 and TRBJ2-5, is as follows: KAGVTQTPRYLIKTRGQQVTLSCSPISGHRSVSWYQQTPGQGLQFLFEYFSETQRNKGNFPGRFSGRQFSNSRSEMNVSTLELGDSALYLCASSLGILAGRQETQYFGPGTRLLVL.

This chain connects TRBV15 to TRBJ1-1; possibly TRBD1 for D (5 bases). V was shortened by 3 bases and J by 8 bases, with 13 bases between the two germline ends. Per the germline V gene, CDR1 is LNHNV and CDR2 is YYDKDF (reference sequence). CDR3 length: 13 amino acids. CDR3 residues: CATSRGGGVEAFF. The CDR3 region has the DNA TGTGCCACCAGCAGGGGTGGGGGGGTAGAAGCTTTCTTT. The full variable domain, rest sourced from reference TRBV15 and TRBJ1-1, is DAMVIQNPRYQVTQFGKPVTLSCSQTLNHNVMYWYQQKSSQAPKLLFHYYDKDFNNEADTPDNFQSRRPNTSFCFLDIRSPGLGDTAMYLCATSRGGGVEAFFGQGTRLTVV.

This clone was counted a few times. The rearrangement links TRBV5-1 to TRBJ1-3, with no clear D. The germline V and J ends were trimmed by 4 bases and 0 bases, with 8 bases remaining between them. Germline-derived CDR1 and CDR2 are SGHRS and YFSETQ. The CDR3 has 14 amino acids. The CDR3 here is CASSPDNSGNTIYF. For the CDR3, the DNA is TGCGCCAGCAGCCCTGACAACTCTGGAAACACCATATATTTT.

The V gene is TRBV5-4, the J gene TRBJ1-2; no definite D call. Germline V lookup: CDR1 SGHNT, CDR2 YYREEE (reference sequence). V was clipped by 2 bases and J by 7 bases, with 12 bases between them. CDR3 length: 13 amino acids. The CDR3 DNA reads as TGTGCCAGCAGCTTCGCCGGGTTGGGTGGCTACACCTTC. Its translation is CASSFAGLGGYTF.

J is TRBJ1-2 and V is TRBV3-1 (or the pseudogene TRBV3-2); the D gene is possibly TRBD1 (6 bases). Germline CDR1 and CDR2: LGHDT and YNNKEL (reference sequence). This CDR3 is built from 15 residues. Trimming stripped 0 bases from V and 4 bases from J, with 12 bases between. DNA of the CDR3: TGTGCCAGCAGCCAAGATCAGGGGTTTACCTATGGCTACACCTTC. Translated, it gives CASSQDQGFTYGYTF.

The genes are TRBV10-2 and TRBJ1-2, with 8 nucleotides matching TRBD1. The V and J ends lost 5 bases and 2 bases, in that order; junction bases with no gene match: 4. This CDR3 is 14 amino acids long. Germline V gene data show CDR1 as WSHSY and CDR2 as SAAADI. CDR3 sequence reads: CASSLQGANYGYTF. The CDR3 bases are TGCGCCAGCAGTCTCCAGGGGGCGAACTATGGCTACACCTTC.

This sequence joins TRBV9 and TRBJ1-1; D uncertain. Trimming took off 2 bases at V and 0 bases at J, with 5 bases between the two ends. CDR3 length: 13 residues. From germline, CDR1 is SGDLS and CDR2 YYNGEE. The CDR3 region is CASSVHMNTEAFF. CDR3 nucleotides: TGTGCCAGCAGCGTCCACATGAACACTGAAGCTTTCTTT.

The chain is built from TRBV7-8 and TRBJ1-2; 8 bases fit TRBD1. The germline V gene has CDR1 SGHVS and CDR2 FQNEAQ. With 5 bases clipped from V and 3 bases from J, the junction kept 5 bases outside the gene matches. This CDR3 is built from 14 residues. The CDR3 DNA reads TGTGCCAGCAGCCCTGGACAGGGTGACTATGGCTACACCTTC. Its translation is CASSPGQGDYGYTF. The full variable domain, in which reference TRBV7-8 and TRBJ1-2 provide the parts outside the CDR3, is GAGVSQSPRYKVAKRGQDVALRCDPISGHVSLFWYQQALGQGPEFLTYFQNEAQLDKSGLPSDRFFAERPEGSVSTLKIQRTQQEDSAVYLCASSPGQGDYGYTFGSGTRLTVV.

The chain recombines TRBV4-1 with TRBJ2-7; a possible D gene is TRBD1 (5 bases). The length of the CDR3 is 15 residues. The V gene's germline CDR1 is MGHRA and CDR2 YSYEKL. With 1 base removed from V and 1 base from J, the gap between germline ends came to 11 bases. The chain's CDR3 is CASSQVARDSYEQYF. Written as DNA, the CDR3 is TGCGCCAGCAGCCAAGTCGCCAGGGATTCCTACGAGCAGTACTTC.

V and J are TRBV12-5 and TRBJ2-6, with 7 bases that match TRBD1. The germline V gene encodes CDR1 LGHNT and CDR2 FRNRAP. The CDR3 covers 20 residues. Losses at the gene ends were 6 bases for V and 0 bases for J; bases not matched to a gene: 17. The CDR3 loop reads CASGTTGVPPSRSGANVLTF. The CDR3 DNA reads TGTGCTAGTGGGACTACAGGGGTTCCGCCCTCCCGCTCTGGGGCCAACGTCCTGACTTTC.

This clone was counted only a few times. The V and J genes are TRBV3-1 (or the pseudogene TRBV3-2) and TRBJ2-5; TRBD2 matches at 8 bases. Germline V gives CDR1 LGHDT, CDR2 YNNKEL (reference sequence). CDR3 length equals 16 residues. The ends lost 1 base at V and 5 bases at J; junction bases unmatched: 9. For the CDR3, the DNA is TGTGCCAGCAGCCAAGCTCCTCAGCGGGGGCAGGAGACCCAGTACTTC. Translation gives CASSQAPQRGQETQYF.

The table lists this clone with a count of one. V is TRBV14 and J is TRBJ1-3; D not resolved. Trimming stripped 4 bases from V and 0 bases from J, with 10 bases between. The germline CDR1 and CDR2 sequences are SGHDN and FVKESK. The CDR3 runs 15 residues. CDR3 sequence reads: CASSLRHNSGNTIYF. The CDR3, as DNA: TGTGCCAGCAGCCTAAGACATAACTCTGGAAACACCATATATTTT. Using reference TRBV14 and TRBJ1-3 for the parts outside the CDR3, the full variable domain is EAGVTQFPSHSVIEKGQTVTLRCDPISGHDNLYWYRRVMGKEIKFLLHFVKESKQDESGMPNNRFLAERTGGTYSTLKVQPAELEDSGVYFCASSLRHNSGNTIYFGEGSWLTVV.

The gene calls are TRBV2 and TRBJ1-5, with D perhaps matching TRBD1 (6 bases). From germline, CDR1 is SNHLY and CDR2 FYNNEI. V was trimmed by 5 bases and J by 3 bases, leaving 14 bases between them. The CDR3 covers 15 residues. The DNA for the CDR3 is TGTGCCAGCAGTTCCCGGGACACCATCAATCAGCCCCAGCATTTT. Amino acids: CASSSRDTINQPQHF.